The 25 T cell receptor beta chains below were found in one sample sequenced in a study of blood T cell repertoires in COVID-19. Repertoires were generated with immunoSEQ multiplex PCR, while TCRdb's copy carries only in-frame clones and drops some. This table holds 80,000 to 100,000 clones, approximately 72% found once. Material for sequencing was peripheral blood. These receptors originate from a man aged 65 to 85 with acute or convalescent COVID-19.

The CDR3 protein is CAISDAGGQPQHF. In DNA, the CDR3 is TGTGCCATCAGTGACGCGGGGGGCCAGCCCCAGCATTTT. The chain combines TRBV10-3 with TRBJ1-5; the D gene is possibly TRBD1 (6 bases). CDR3 length: 13 residues. Germline V gene data show CDR1 as ENHRY and CDR2 as SYGVKD. With 3 bases removed from V and 7 bases from J, the gap between germline ends came to 10 bases.

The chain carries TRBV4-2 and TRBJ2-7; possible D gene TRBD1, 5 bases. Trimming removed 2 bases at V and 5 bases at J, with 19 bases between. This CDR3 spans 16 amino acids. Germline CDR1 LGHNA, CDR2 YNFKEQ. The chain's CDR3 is CASSQKETYQGHEQYF. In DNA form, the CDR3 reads TGTGCCAGCAGCCAAAAAGAGACCTACCAGGGCCACGAGCAGTACTTC.

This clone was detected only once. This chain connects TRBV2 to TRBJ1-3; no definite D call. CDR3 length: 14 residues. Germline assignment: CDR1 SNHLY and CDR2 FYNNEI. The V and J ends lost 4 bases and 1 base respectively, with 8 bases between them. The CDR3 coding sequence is TGTGCCAGCAGTGTAGAGCGGTCTGGAAACACCATATATTTT. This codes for CASSVERSGNTIYF.

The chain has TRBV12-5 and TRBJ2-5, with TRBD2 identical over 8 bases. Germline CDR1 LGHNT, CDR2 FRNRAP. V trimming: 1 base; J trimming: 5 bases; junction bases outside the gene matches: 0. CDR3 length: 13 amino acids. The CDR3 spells CASGLAGGETQYF. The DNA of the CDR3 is TGTGCTAGTGGTTTGGCGGGGGGGGAGACCCAGTACTTC. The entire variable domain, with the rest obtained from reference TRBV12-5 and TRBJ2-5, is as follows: DARVTQTPRHKVTEMGQEVTMRCQPILGHNTVFWYRQTMMQGLELLAYFRNRAPLDDSGMPKDRFSAEMPDATLATLKIQPSEPRDSAVYFCASGLAGGETQYFGPGTRLLVL.

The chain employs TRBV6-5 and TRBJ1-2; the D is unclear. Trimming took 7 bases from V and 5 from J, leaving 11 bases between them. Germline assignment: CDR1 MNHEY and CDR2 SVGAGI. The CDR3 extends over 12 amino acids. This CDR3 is CASTGREYGYTF. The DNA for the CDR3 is TGTGCCAGCACCGGGAGGGAATATGGCTACACCTTC.

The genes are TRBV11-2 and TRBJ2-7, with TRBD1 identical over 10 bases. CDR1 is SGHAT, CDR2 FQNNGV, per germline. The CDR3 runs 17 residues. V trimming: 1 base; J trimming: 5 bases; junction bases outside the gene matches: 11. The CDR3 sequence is CASSLAFSDRGNHEQYF. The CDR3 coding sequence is TGTGCCAGCAGCTTAGCGTTCTCGGACAGGGGGAACCACGAGCAGTACTTC.

The CDR3 loop reads CASSPGTGTDTQYF. The CDR3 nucleotides read TGTGCCAGCTCACCAGGGACAGGGACAGATACGCAGTATTTT. V is TRBV18 and J is TRBJ2-3; 9 bases are a match to TRBD1. The germline V gene has CDR1 KGHSH and CDR2 LQKENI. CDR3 length equals 14 residues. The ends lost 2 bases at V and 3 bases at J; junction bases unmatched: 0.

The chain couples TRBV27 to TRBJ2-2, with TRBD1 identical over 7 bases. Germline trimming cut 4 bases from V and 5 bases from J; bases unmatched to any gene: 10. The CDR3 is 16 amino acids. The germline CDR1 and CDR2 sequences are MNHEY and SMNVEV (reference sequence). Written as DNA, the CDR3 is TGTGCCAGCAGTTCCCCGACAGGGTTAGGGACCGGGGAGCTGTTTTTT. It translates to CASSSPTGLGTGELFF.

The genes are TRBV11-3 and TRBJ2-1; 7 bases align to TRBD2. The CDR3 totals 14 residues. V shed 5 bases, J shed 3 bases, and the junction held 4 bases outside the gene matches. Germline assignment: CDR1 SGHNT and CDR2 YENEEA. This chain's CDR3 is CASSQGLSYNEQFF. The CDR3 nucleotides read TGTGCCAGCAGCCAGGGACTAAGCTACAATGAGCAGTTCTTC.

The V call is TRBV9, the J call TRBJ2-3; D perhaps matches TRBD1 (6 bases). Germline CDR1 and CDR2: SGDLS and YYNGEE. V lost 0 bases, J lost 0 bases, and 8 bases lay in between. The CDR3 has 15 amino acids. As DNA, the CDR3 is TGTGCCAGCAGCGTAGACGGACAGAGCACAGATACGCAGTATTTT. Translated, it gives CASSVDGQSTDTQYF.

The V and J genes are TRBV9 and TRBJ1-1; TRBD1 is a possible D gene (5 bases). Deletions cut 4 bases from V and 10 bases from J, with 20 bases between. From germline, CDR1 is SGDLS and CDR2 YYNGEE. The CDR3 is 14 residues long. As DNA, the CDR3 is TGTGCCAGCAGCCCCCCACCGGGGGTCCCTGGAGCTTTCTTT. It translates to CASSPPPGVPGAFF.

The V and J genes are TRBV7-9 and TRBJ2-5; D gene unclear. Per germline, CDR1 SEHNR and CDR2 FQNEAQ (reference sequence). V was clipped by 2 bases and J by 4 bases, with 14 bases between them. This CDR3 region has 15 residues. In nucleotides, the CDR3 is TGTGCCAGCAGCTTACCCGTGGGCAGTGGAGAGACCCAGTACTTC. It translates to CASSLPVGSGETQYF.

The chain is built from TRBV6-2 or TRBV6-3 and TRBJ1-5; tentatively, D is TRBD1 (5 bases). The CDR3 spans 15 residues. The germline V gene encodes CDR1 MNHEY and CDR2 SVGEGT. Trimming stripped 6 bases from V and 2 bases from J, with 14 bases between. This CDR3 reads CASSPLGGGNQPQHF. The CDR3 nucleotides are TGTGCCAGCAGCCCCCTCGGAGGGGGCAATCAGCCCCAGCATTTT.

CDR3 sequence: CAGTDRGATDTQYF. The CDR3 coding sequence is TGCGCCGGGACGGACAGGGGGGCGACAGATACGCAGTATTTT. This chain links TRBV10-2 with TRBJ2-3; 10 nucleotides line up with TRBD1. The CDR3 consists of 14 residues. V lost 11 bases, J lost 3 bases, and 8 bases stayed unmatched. Germline V gene lookup returns CDR1 WSHSY and CDR2 SAAADI.

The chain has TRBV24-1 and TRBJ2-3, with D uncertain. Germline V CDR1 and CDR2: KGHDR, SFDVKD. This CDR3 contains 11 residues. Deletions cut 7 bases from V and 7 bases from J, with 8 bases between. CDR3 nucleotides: TGTGCCACCAGCATAACAAATACGCAGTATTTT. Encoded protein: CATSITNTQYF.

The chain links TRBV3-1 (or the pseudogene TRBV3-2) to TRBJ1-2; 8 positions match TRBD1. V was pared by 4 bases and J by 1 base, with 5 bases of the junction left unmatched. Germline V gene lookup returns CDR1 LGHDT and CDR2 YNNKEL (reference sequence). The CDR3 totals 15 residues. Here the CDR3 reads CASSLHRGSNYGYTF. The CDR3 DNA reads TGTGCCAGCAGCCTCCACAGGGGGAGTAACTATGGCTACACCTTC.

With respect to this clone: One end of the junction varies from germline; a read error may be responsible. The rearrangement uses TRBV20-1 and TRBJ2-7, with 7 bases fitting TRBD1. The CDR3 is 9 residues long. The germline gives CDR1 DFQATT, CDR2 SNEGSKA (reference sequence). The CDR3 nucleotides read TGCAGTGCGTGGGAGTCCAGGGGGTTC. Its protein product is CSAWESRGF.

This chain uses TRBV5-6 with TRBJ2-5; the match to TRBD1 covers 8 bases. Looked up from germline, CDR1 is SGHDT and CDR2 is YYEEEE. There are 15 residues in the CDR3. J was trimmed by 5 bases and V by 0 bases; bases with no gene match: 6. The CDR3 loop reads CASSLVPGGSETQYF. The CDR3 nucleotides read TGTGCCAGCAGCTTGGTCCCAGGGGGCAGTGAGACCCAGTACTTC.

CDR3 DNA: TGTGCCATCACCGGACAGGGAACCTACGAGCAGTACTTC. Its protein product is CAITGQGTYEQYF. This rearrangement joins TRBV10-3 to TRBJ2-7, with 8 bases aligning to TRBD1. Trimming cost V 7 bases and J 2 bases; bases outside gene matches: 4. There are 13 residues in the CDR3. Germline V CDR1 and CDR2: ENHRY, SYGVKD.

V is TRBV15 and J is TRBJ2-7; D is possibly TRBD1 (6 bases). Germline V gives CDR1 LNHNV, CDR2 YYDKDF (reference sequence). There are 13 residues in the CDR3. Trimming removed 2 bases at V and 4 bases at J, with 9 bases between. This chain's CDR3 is CATSRLDSYEQYF. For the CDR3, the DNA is TGTGCCACCAGCAGATTGGACAGTTACGAGCAGTACTTC.

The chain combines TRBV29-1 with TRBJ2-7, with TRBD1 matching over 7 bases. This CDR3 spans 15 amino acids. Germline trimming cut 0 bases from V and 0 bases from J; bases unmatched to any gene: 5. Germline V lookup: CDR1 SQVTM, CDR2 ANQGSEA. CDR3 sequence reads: CSVEEWGQISYEQYF. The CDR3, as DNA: TGCAGCGTTGAAGAATGGGGACAGATCTCCTACGAGCAGTACTTC.

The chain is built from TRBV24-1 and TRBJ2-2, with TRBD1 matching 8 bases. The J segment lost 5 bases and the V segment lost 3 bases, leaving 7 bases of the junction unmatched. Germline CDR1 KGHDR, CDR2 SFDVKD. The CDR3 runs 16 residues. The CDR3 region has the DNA TGTGCCACCAGTGATCCAAGGACAGGGAGGACCGGGGAGCTGTTTTTT. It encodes CATSDPRTGRTGELFF.

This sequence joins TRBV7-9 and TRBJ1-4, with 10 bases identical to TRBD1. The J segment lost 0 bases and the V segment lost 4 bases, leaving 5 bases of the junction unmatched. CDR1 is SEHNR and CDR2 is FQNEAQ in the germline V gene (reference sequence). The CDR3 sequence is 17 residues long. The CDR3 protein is CASSSRDRGTTNEKLFF. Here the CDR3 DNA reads TGTGCCAGCAGCTCCCGGGACAGGGGAACAACTAATGAAAAACTGTTTTTT.

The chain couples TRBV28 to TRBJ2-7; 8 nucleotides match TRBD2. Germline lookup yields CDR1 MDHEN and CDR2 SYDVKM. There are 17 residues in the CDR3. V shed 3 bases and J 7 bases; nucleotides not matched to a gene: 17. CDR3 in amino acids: CASSFHPQREWSGEQYF. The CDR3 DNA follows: TGTGCCAGCAGTTTCCATCCGCAGCGGGAGTGGTCAGGGGAGCAGTACTTC.

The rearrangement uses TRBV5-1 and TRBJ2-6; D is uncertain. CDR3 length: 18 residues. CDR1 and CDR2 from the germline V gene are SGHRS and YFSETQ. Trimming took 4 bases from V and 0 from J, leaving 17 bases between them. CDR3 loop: CASSLRIPGSSGANVLTF. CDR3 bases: TGCGCCAGCAGCCTGAGGATACCCGGTAGCTCTGGGGCCAACGTCCTGACTTTC.